What follows is one T cell receptor beta chain and its context. One entry per CDR3 protein, called by TCRdb with MiXCR from the RT-PCR reads. The table includes under 550,000 distinct CDR3 sequences, 6% to 9% detected once. The sample belongs to a study of response to subunit inactivated influenza vaccine. This CDR3 has 16 residues. Germline loops: CDR1 MNHEY, CDR2 SVGEGT. The V segment lost 1 base and the J segment 2 bases; nucleotides outside the gene matches: 4. The TCR comes from a man aged 45 to 75 who received an inactivated influenza vaccine. The sequencing here drew on PBMCs from blood, taken less than 30 months after vaccination. The rearrangement links TRBV6-2 or TRBV6-3 to TRBJ2-3; 9 bases are a match to TRBD2. The chain's CDR3 is CASSYLSGGPTDTQYF. CDR3 coding DNA: TGTGCCAGCAGTTACTTGAGCGGGGGGCCCACAGATACGCAGTATTTT.